This TCR beta chain was observed in a study of cytomegalovirus exposure and HLA in healthy donors. Points from the study as a whole: Cytomegalovirus status was reportedly diagnosed by the classifier with high specificity and sensitivity. The availability of immune exposure information extended only to CMV serostatus. Reportedly, HLA-A and HLA-B alleles of most subjects were accurately predicted from TCR beta.

In the PCR, 60 Vbeta and 13 Jbeta primers were used. Per the authors' pipeline: In a later analysis, of some 80 million unique beta chains, roughly 10 million appeared in at least two donors. TCRdb's copy holds only in-frame clones and misses some; the assay was immunoSEQ multiplex PCR. The V and J calls and the clone size are those of that table, but D and trimming were determined from the DNA. The profile covers 110,000 to 150,000 clones, with about 80% appearing a single time and 1% to 1.5% taken by the ten largest. From germline, CDR1 is SGHNT and CDR2 YYREEE (reference sequence). V trimming: 3 bases; J trimming: 4 bases; junction bases outside the gene matches: 10. This CDR3 is built from 15 residues. Worth noting for this clone: The target antigen is unknown.

This chain joins TRBV5-4 and TRBJ2-7; 7 bases line up with TRBD1. The source of this sequence is a male donor in good health and CMV-seropositive. The sequencing input was PBMCs. The CDR3 reads CASSSYGTAPYEQYF. CDR3 nucleotides: TGTGCCAGCAGCTCCTACGGGACAGCACCATACGAGCAGTACTTC.